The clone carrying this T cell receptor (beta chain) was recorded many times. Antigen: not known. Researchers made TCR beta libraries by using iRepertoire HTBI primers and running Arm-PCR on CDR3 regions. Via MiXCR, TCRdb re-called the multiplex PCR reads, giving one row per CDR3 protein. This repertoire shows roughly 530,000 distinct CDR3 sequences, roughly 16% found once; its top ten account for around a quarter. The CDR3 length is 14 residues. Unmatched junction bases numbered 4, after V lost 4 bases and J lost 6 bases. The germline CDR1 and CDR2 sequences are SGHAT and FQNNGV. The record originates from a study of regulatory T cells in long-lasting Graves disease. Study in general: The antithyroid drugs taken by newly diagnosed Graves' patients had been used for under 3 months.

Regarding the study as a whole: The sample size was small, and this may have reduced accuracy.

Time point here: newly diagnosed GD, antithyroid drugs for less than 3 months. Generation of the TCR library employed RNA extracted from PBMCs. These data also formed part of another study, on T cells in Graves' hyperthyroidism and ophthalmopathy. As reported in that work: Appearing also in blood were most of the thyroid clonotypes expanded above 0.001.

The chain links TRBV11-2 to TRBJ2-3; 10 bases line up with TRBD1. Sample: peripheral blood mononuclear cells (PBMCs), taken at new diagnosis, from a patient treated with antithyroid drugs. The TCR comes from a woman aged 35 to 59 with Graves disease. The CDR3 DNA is TGTGCCAGCAGCTCAGACAGGGGGCGGGATACGCAGTATTTT. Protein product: CASSSDRGRDTQYF.